Following are 16 T cell receptor beta chains from one sample sequenced in a study of lymphopenia after photon versus proton radiotherapy. Produced via immunoSEQ multiplex PCR; TCRdb's table is partial and in-frame only. The data hold 14,000 or so clones, with 82% observed a single time. The sample here was peripheral blood, taken from a patient treated with photon-based radiotherapy. All receptors derive from a man aged 45-65 years with gastric cancer.

This clone was seen only once. V gene TRBV7-2 combines with J gene TRBJ2-2, with D perhaps TRBD1 (5 bases). The germline V and J ends were trimmed by 4 bases and 5 bases, with 11 bases remaining between them. In germline, CDR1 is SGHTA, CDR2 FQGNSA. The CDR3 has 14 residues. DNA of the CDR3: TGTGCCAGCAGCTCCTCCAGGGTGACCGGGGAGCTGTTTTTT. Translating it yields CASSSSRVTGELFF.

V is TRBV2 and J is TRBJ2-7, with D perhaps matching TRBD1 (6 bases). CDR3 length: 15 residues. The germline V gene has CDR1 SNHLY and CDR2 FYNNEI. V gave up 8 bases and J gave up 3 bases, with 20 bases separating them. Here the CDR3 reads CASGPGAQLDYEQYV. CDR3 coding DNA: TGTGCCAGCGGCCCAGGGGCCCAATTAGACTACGAGCAGTACGTC.

The chain combines TRBV9 with TRBJ1-1, with D perhaps matching TRBD1 (5 bases). The CDR3 runs 14 residues. Germline V gene sequence: CDR1 SGDLS, CDR2 YYNGEE. The germline V and J ends were trimmed by 0 bases and 4 bases, with 10 bases remaining between them. Here the CDR3 DNA reads TGTGCCAGCAGCGTAGGGAGGGGCATCACTGAAGCTTTCTTT. Its translation: CASSVGRGITEAFF.

The chain has TRBV19 and TRBJ2-5; 9 nucleotides agree with TRBD1. The V gene end was trimmed by 6 bases and the J gene end by 6 bases; junction bases not matched to a gene: 20. CDR1 LNHDA and CDR2 SQIVND come from the germline V gene (reference sequence). CDR3 size: 18 residues. The CDR3 region is CASSQPVGSTDRGQTQYF. For the CDR3, the DNA is TGTGCCAGTAGCCAACCGGTGGGGTCTACGGACAGGGGCCAGACCCAGTACTTC.

The chain couples TRBV11-2 to TRBJ1-3, with 8 bases aligning to TRBD1. J gave up 2 bases and V 1 base, and 10 bases lay outside the gene matches. The CDR3 spans 18 residues. Germline CDR1 and CDR2: SGHAT and FQNNGV. The CDR3 protein is CASSLASRQGMPGNTIYF. Written as DNA, the CDR3 is TGTGCCAGCAGCTTAGCCAGTCGACAGGGGATGCCTGGAAACACCATATATTTT.

Here the CDR3 reads CATAIGSGTGELFF. The DNA for the CDR3 is TGTGCCACGGCCATAGGTAGCGGCACCGGGGAGCTGTTTTTT. J is TRBJ2-2 and V is TRBV7-3; TRBD2 might be the D (6 bases). Germline CDR1 and CDR2: SGHTA and FQGTGA. The CDR3 contains 14 residues. Trimming stripped 10 bases from V and 4 bases from J, with 16 bases between.

Only a few counts were recorded for this clone. The rearrangement links TRBV5-1 to TRBJ1-3; TRBD1 agrees at 12 bases. V shed 2 bases, J shed 4 bases, and the junction held 4 bases outside the gene matches. This CDR3 is 16 amino acids long. Germline-derived CDR1 and CDR2 are SGHRS and YFSETQ. CDR3 in amino acids: CASSFGTGGAGNTIYF. In DNA form, the CDR3 reads TGCGCCAGCAGCTTCGGGACAGGGGGCGCGGGAAACACCATATATTTT.

This clone turned up a few times. The chain carries TRBV19 and TRBJ1-1; no firm D call. Trimming cost V 4 bases and J 5 bases, with 11 bases left between them. The CDR3 runs to 13 residues. In germline, CDR1 is LNHDA, CDR2 SQIVND (reference sequence). The CDR3 nucleotides are TGTGCCAGTAGTACCCTTCACACGACTGAAGCTTTCTTT. It codes for CASSTLHTTEAFF. Based on the CDR3 plus reference TRBV19 and TRBJ1-1, the full variable domain is DGGITQSPKYLFRKEGQNVTLSCEQNLNHDAMYWYRQDPGQGLRLIYYSQIVNDFQKGDIAEGYSVSREKKESFPLTVTSAQKNPTAFYLCASSTLHTTEAFFGQGTRLTVV.

The J gene is TRBJ2-7, the V gene TRBV2; D may be TRBD1 or TRBD2 (5 bases each). Per the germline V gene, CDR1 is SNHLY and CDR2 is FYNNEI. Trimming cost V 3 bases and J 6 bases, with 27 bases left between them. This CDR3 region has 18 residues. The CDR3: CASSDPIRDAKRVGEQYV. The CDR3 DNA reads TGTGCCAGCAGTGATCCTATTCGGGACGCTAAGAGGGTGGGCGAGCAGTACGTC.

V is TRBV20-1 and J is TRBJ1-2; no firm D call. The germline CDR1 and CDR2 sequences are DFQATT and SNEGSKA (reference sequence). Trimming shortened V by 6 bases and J by 0 bases, and 5 bases separated the two germline ends. This CDR3 is 11 amino acids long. In nucleotides, the CDR3 is TGCAGTGCGGGGACTAACTATGGCTACACCTTC. Encoded protein: CSAGTNYGYTF.

The CDR3 loop is CASSVPYSYEQYV. The CDR3 DNA is TGTGCCAGCTCGGTACCATACTCCTACGAGCAGTACGTC. The J gene is TRBJ2-7, the V gene TRBV6-1, with D unclear. Germline assignment: CDR1 MNHNS and CDR2 SASEGT. V dropped 8 bases and J dropped 0 bases, with 11 bases sitting between them. The length of the CDR3 is 13 residues.

The chain joins TRBV7-9 to TRBJ1-4; D unclear. Germline V gene data show CDR1 as SEHNR and CDR2 as FQNEAQ (reference sequence). This CDR3 contains 12 residues. V shed 11 bases and J shed 0 bases, with 7 bases lying between them. CDR3 sequence: CALSSTNEKLFF. In DNA, the CDR3 is TGTGCCCTATCTTCAACTAATGAAAAACTGTTTTTT.

The chain has TRBV5-1 and TRBJ2-5; D gene ambiguous. Germline CDR1 is SGHRS and CDR2 is YFSETQ. CDR3 size: 13 residues. With 4 bases removed from V and 7 bases from J, the gap between germline ends came to 14 bases. In DNA, the CDR3 is TGCGCCAGCAGCCAAGCCGTCCGCGGGACCCAGTACTTC. This gives the protein CASSQAVRGTQYF.

This chain uses TRBV6-1 with TRBJ2-7, with TRBD2 identical over 9 bases. Germline-derived CDR1 and CDR2 are MNHNS and SASEGT. V shed 4 bases, J shed 3 bases, and the junction held 4 bases outside the gene matches. This CDR3 is built from 14 residues. CDR3 sequence reads: CASSVASGDYEQYV. The CDR3, as DNA: TGTGCCAGCAGTGTTGCTAGCGGGGACTACGAGCAGTACGTC.

The J gene is TRBJ2-2, the V gene TRBV6-1, with D perhaps TRBD1 (5 bases). CDR3 length: 14 amino acids. Per germline, CDR1 MNHNS and CDR2 SASEGT. Trimming removed 7 bases from V and 8 bases from J, with 17 bases in between. CDR3 DNA sequence: TGTGCCAGCATCTTCGTTAAGGGGTGGGGGGAGCTGTTTTTT. Its protein is CASIFVKGWGELFF.

CDR3 nucleotides: TGTGCCAGCAGCCCGGGGGGCCCCGACAGGGATACGCAGTATTTT. This sequence encodes CASSPGGPDRDTQYF. The chain is built from TRBV7-6 and TRBJ2-3; D is possibly TRBD2 (7 bases). The CDR3 is 15 residues long. Germline loops: CDR1 SGHVS, CDR2 FNYEAQ. Between the trimmed V and J ends, which lost 5 bases and 6 bases, there was a span of 18 bases.